Below, 8 T cell receptor beta chains from the same sample are listed, as sequenced in a study of blood T cells in healthy people across ages. Sample-barcoded 5' priming and a J-beta primer mix drove a second PCR of roughly 6 to 12 cycles. A single record per CDR3 protein comes from TCRdb applying MiXCR to the 5' RACE reads. Found here are 1.8 million or so distinct CDR3 sequences, around 42% of them singletons; the top ten hold 20% to 25%. The sample comprised blood. The receptors come from a human donor in good health.

The V and J genes are TRBV2 and TRBJ2-7; D gene unclear. Germline V gene lookup returns CDR1 SNHLY and CDR2 FYNNEI. CDR3 length: 11 residues. The ends were cut back, 7 bases at V and 2 bases at J, with 6 bases in the middle. The CDR3 region has the DNA TGTGCCAGCAAAGCGACCTACGAGCAGTACTTC. Translating gives CASKATYEQYF.

This clonotype is a singleton in its sample. This rearrangement joins TRBV10-2 to TRBJ2-1; 11 nucleotides agree with TRBD2. Germline CDR1 reads WSHSY; CDR2 reads SAAADI. The CDR3 loop spans 15 amino acids. Germline trimming cut 11 bases from V and 4 bases from J; bases unmatched to any gene: 10. The CDR3 sequence is CAGTITSGGYNEQFF. For the CDR3, the DNA is TGCGCCGGCACCATAACTAGCGGGGGATACAATGAGCAGTTCTTC.

The chain has TRBV20-1 and TRBJ2-6; 9 bases are a match to TRBD2. This CDR3 comprises 15 residues. Germline V lookup: CDR1 DFQATT, CDR2 SNEGSKA (reference sequence). The V gene end was trimmed by 1 base and the J gene end by 11 bases; junction bases not matched to a gene: 9. The CDR3: CSARVSSGGPDVLTF. The CDR3 DNA reads as TGCAGTGCTAGAGTATCGAGCGGGGGGCCCGACGTCCTGACTTTC.

This clonotype was seen more than once but under ten times. The genes are TRBV12-3 or TRBV12-4 and TRBJ2-7; 9 positions agree with TRBD1. TRBJ2-5 explains the end of the DNA better; the J call may be wrong. This CDR3 is 15 amino acids long. CDR3 protein: CASRPGQGEWETQYF. The CDR3 DNA is TGTGCCAGCAGGCCGGGACAGGGAGAGTGGGAGACCCAGTACTTC.

This sequence joins TRBV9 and TRBJ2-3; 7 bases are shared with TRBD2. The V segment lost 0 bases and the J segment 6 bases; nucleotides outside the gene matches: 10. This CDR3 has 16 amino acids. Germline-derived CDR1 and CDR2 are SGDLS and YYNGEE. DNA for the CDR3: TGTGCCAGCAGCGTAGGTAACGGGGGGATCCGGGATACGCAGTATTTT. It is translated as CASSVGNGGIRDTQYF.

The rearrangement uses TRBV4-3 and TRBJ2-3, with D perhaps matching TRBD1 (6 bases). Trimming removed 0 bases from V and 4 bases from J, with 11 bases in between. The CDR3 extends over 15 amino acids. Germline V gene data show CDR1 as LGHNA and CDR2 as YSLEER. CDR3 sequence (DNA): TGCGCCAGCAGCCAAGATCCAGGGGATGCAGATACGCAGTATTTT. It codes for CASSQDPGDADTQYF.

V gene TRBV28 combines with J gene TRBJ2-7, with D unclear. The CDR3 spans 13 residues. The V gene's germline CDR1 is MDHEN and CDR2 SYDVKM. Trimming shortened V by 5 bases and J by 4 bases, and 12 bases separated the two germline ends. Written as DNA, the CDR3 is TGTGCCAGCAGTATTCCCCCCTTGTACGAGCAGTACTTC. It translates to CASSIPPLYEQYF.

This clonotype has a handful of counts. The chain carries TRBV28 and TRBJ2-7; D is unresolved. The J call may be in error: the DNA end matches TRBJ2-5 better. Germline V gives CDR1 MDHEN, CDR2 SYDVKM. The CDR3 consists of 12 residues. As DNA, the CDR3 is TGTGCCAGCAGTCCCCAGTCAGTGACCCAGTACTTC. Translated, it gives CASSPQSVTQYF.